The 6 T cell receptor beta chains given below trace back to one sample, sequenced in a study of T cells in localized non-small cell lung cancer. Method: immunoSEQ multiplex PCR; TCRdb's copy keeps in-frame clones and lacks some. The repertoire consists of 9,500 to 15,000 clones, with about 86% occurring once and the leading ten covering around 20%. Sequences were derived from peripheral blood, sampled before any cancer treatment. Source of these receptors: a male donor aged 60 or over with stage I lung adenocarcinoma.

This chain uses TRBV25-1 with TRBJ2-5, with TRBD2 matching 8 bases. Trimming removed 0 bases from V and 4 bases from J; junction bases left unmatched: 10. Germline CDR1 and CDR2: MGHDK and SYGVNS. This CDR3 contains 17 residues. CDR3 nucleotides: TGTGCCAGCAGTGAATATATATTGGCGAGCGGGAGAGAGACCCAGTACTTC. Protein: CASSEYILASGRETQYF.

The CDR3 bases are TGTGCCAGCAGCTTGTCAGGGCTTGGAGGCAATGAGCAGTTCTTC. Residues: CASSLSGLGGNEQFF. The chain combines TRBV5-4 with TRBJ2-1, with D possibly being TRBD1 or TRBD2 (5 bases each). This CDR3 spans 15 amino acids. V dropped 1 base and J dropped 6 bases, with 14 bases sitting between them. From germline, CDR1 is SGHNT and CDR2 YYREEE (reference sequence).

The CDR3 loop reads CASSLGYRGDNEQYF. The CDR3 DNA follows: TGTGCCAGCAGCTTGGGGTACAGGGGGGATAACGAGCAGTACTTC. The genes are TRBV5-4 and TRBJ2-7; 8 bases are a match to TRBD1. Germline V gene data show CDR1 as SGHNT and CDR2 as YYREEE (reference sequence). The length of the CDR3 is 15 residues. V lost 0 bases, J lost 5 bases, and 7 bases stayed unmatched.

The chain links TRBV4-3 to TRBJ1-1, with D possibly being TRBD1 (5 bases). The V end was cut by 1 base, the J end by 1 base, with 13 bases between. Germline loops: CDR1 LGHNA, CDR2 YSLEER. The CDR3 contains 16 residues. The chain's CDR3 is CASSQAPTGGNTEAFF. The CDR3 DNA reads TGCGCCAGCAGCCAAGCCCCCACGGGGGGGAACACTGAAGCTTTCTTT.

CDR3 sequence: CAISRAADRPLHF. CDR3 in DNA: TGTGCCATCAGTCGCGCGGCAGATAGACCCCTCCACTTT. This chain connects TRBV10-3 to TRBJ1-6; D gene unclear. In germline, CDR1 is ENHRY, CDR2 SYGVKD. Trimming removed 5 bases at V and 12 bases at J, with 14 bases between. This CDR3 is 13 amino acids long.

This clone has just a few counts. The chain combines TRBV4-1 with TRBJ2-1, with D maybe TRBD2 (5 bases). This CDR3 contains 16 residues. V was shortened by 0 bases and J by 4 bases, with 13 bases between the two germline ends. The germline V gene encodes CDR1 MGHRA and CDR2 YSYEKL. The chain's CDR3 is CASSQDAASPYNEQFF. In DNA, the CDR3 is TGCGCCAGCAGCCAAGATGCGGCTAGCCCATACAATGAGCAGTTCTTC.